The sequence of this T cell receptor (beta chain) was determined in a study of blood T cell repertoires in COVID-19. About the research overall: Nucleic acid was either cDNA or gDNA, and it came from T cells, B-cell-depleted T cells, or PBMCs.

The germline V gene encodes CDR1 SGHRS and CDR2 YFSETQ. This CDR3 is built from 15 residues. The J segment lost 2 bases and the V segment lost 9 bases, leaving 10 bases of the junction unmatched. In Seattle, patients joined the study during active infection and were tracked longitudinally. Authors' data handling: Estimated nucleated cell counts came from reference gene primer amplification. The repertoire was sequenced with immunoSEQ multiplex PCR; TCRdb's copy has only in-frame clones and lacks some. V, J and clone size are taken as reported in that table, and D and trimming were inferred from the DNA itself. This table has tens of thousands of clones, about four fifths appearing once. This clone was counted between two and nine times.

Sequencing was done on a sample of peripheral blood. The TCR sequence derives from a man older than 75 with COVID-19, enrolled during active disease. This chain links TRBV5-1 with TRBJ2-1; 8 bases are shared with TRBD2. In DNA, the CDR3 is TGCGCCACCAAGATGGACGGGGGGGCCTACAATGAGCAGTTCTTC. This gives the protein CATKMDGGAYNEQFF. Looking up the rest from reference TRBV5-1 and TRBJ2-1 gives the full variable domain: KAGVTQTPRYLIKTRGQQVTLSCSPISGHRSVSWYQQTPGQGLQFLFEYFSETQRNKGNFPGRFSGRQFSNSRSEMNVSTLELGDSALYLCATKMDGGAYNEQFFGPGTRLTVL.